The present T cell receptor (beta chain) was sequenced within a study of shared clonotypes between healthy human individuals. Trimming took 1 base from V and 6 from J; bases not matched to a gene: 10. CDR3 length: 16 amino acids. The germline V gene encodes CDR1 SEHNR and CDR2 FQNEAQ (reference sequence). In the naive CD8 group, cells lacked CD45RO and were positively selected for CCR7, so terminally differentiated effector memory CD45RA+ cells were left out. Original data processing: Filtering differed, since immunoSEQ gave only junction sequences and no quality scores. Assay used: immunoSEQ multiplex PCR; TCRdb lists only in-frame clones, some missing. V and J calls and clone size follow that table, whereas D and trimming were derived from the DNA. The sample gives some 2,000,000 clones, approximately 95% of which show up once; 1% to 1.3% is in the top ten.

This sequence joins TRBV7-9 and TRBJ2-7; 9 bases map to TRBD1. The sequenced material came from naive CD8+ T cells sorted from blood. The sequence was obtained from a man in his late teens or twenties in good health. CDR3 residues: CASSLGTGGTGGEQYF. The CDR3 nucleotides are TGTGCCAGCAGCTTAGGCACAGGGGGCACCGGTGGCGAGCAGTACTTC. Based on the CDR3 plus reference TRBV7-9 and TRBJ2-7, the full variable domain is DTGVSQNPRHKITKRGQNVTFRCDPISEHNRLYWYRQTLGQGPEFLTYFQNEAQLEKSRLLSDRFSAERPKGSFSTLEIQRTEQGDSAMYLCASSLGTGGTGGEQYFGPGTRLTVT.